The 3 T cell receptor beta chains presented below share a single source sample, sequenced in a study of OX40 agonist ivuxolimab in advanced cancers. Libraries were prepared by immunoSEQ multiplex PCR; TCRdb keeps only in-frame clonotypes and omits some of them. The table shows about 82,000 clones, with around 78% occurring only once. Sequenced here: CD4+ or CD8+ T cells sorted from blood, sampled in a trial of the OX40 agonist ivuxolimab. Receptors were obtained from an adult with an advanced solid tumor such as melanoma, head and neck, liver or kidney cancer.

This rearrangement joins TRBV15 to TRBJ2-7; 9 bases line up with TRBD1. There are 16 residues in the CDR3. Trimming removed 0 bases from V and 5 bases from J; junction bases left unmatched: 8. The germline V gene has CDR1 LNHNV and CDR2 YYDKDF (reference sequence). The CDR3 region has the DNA TGTGCCACCAGCAGAGATATAGGGACAGGGTCCCACGAGCAGTACTTC. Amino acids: CATSRDIGTGSHEQYF.

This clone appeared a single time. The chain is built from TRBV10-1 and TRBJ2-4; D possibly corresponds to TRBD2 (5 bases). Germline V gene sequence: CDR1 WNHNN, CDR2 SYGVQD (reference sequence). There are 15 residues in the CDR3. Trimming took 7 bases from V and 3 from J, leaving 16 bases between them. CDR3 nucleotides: TGCGCCAGCAAGTTGGCTATTCGGGACAAAAACATTCAGTACTTC. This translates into CASKLAIRDKNIQYF.

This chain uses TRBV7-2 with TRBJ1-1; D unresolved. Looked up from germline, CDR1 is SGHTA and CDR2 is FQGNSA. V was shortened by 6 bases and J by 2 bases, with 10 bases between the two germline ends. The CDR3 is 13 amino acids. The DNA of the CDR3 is TGTGCCAGCAGAAGAGGACTCAACACTGAAGCTTTCTTT. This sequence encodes CASRRGLNTEAFF.